This T cell receptor (beta chain) stems from a study of cytomegalovirus exposure and HLA in healthy donors. A multiplex PCR was run with 60 Vbeta primers and 13 Jbeta primers. Assay used: immunoSEQ multiplex PCR; TCRdb lists only in-frame clones, some missing. This sample carries approximately 170,000 clones, roughly three quarters of them seen once, and the ten largest clones take 7.4%. The TCR comes from a male donor in good health and CMV-seropositive. The specimen was PBMCs.

The CDR3 here is CASSDFAGGLDEQFF. The CDR3 DNA sequence: TGTGCCAGCAGTGACTTTGCGGGGGGGCTGGATGAGCAGTTCTTC. The chain uses TRBV2 and TRBJ2-1; 9 nucleotides agree with TRBD2. V lost 3 bases and J lost 8; bases outside the gene matches: 8. The V gene's germline CDR1 is SNHLY and CDR2 FYNNEI. The CDR3 length is 15 residues.